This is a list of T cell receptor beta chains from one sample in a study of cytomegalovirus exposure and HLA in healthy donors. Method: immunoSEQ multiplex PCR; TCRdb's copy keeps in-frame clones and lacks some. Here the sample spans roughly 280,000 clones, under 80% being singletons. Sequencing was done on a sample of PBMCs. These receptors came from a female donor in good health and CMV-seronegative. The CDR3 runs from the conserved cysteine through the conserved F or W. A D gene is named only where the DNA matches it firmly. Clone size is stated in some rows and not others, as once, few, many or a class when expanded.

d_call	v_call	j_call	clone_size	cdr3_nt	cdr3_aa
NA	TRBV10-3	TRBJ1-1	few	TGTGCCATCAGTGAGCATGCAGGGGTCGAAGCTTTCTTT	CAISEHAGVEAFF
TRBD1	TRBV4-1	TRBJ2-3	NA	TGCGCCAGCAGCCGCGGACCAGACAGGGACGCGAAAGATACGCAGTATTTT	CASSRGPDRDAKDTQYF
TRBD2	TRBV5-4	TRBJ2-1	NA	TGTGCCAGCAGCTCCCCGGCTAGCGGGAGGGTGGGTGAGCAGTTCTTC	CASSSPASGRVGEQFF
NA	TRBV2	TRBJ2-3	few	TGTGCCAGCAGTCTAGAACAGGGAAATACGCAGTATTTT	CASSLEQGNTQYF
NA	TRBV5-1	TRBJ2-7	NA	TGCGCCAGCAGCTTGCTAGTAGCGGAGATCAACCCCTACGAGCAGTACTTC	CASSLLVAEINPYEQYF
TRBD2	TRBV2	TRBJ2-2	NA	TGTGCCAGCAGTCGCTGGCCTAGCGGGAGCCCCGGGGAGCTGTTTTTT	CASSRWPSGSPGELFF
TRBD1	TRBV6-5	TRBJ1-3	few	TGTGCCTGCTCCCGGGACAGCTCTGGAAACACCATATATTTT	CACSRDSSGNTIYF
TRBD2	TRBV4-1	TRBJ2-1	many	TGCGCCAGCAGTTGGACTAGCGTGGATGAGCAGTTCTTC	CASSWTSVDEQFF
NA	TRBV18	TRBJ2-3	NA	TGTGCCAGCTCACCAGGCCCAACCGTTTCGAGGGATACGCAGTATTTT	CASSPGPTVSRDTQYF
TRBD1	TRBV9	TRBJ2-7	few	TGTGCCAGCAGCCCCCGGGCAGGGGGTGGCGTAGAGCAGTACTTC	CASSPRAGGGVEQYF
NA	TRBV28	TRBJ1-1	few	TGTGCCAGCAGTCTTCAGGGGAGGGGCTCTGAAGCTTTCTTT	CASSLQGRGSEAFF
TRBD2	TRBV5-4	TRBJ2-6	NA	TGTGCCAGCAGCTTGGCCGGGGGGAGCTCTGGGGCCAACGTCCTGACTTTC	CASSLAGGSSGANVLTF
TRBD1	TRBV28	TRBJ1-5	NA	TGTGCCAGCAGTGCCGGGACACAGGGGGCACGCAATCAGCCCCAGCATTTT	CASSAGTQGARNQPQHF
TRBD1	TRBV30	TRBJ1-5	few	TGTGCCGGAGGGGGCACCCCTCATCAGCCCCAGCATTTT	CAGGGTPHQPQHF
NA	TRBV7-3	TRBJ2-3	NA	TGTGCCAGCAACATGGCGGGTAGCACAGATACGCAGTATTTT	CASNMAGSTDTQYF
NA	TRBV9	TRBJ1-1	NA	TGTGCCAGCAGCGGGCCGACTACCGGCAACACTGAAGCTTTCTTT	CASSGPTTGNTEAFF
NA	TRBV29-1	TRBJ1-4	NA	TGCAGCGTTGAAGGCAGGGGAGTAGTTGAAAAACTGTTTTTT	CSVEGRGVVEKLFF
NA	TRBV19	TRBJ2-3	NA	TGTGCCAGTACTCTCCGGGATCCCGGCACAGATACGCAGTATTTT	CASTLRDPGTDTQYF
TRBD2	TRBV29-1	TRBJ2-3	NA	TGCAGCGTCGGGACTAGCGGCACAGATACGCAGTATTTT	CSVGTSGTDTQYF
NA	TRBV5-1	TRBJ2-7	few	TGCGCCAGCAGCCCGTTGGCCCCCGAATACGAGCAGTACTTC	CASSPLAPEYEQYF
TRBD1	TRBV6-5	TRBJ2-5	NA	TGTGCCAGCAGCCCAGACAGGGGGCGGCAAGAGACCCAGTACTTC	CASSPDRGRQETQYF
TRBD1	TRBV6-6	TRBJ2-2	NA	TGTGCCAGCAGTTCCCCGACAGGGGGAGACACCGGGGAGCTGTTTTTT	CASSSPTGGDTGELFF
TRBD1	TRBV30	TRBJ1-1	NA	TGTGCCAGCTTCTACGGCAGGGGGGATTCGGCTTTCTTT	CASFYGRGDSAFF
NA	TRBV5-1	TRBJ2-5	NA	TGCGCCAGCAGCTTAGGAGGTAGTCAAGAGACCCAGTACTTC	CASSLGGSQETQYF
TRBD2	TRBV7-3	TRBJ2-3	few	TGTGCCAGCAGCACAACCGGGACTAGCGGGAGGAGGGGCACAGATACGCAGTATTTT	CASSTTGTSGRRGTDTQYF
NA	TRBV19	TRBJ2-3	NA	TGTGCCAGTAGTAAATTGCGGGACAGAACTAGCACAGATACGCAGTATTTT	CASSKLRDRTSTDTQYF
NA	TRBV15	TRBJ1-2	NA	TGTGCCACCAGCATCAGAGCGACCCCTAACTATGGCTACACCTTC	CATSIRATPNYGYTF
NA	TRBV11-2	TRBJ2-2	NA	TGTGCCAGCGGGAGATCGGCCGGGGAGCTGTTTTTT	CASGRSAGELFF
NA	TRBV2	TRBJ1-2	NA	TGTGCCAGCAGTATACGACAGGAAGCCTATGGCTACACCTTC	CASSIRQEAYGYTF